This T cell receptor (beta chain) was captured in a study of blood T cell repertoires in COVID-19. Original analysis: The authors estimated nucleated cell counts from reference gene primer amplification. Clones were sequenced by immunoSEQ multiplex PCR, and TCRdb holds only the in-frame ones, with some missing. V and J calls and clone size come straight from that table; D and trimming were deduced from the DNA. This sample has roughly 80,000 clones; over 70% occur once, and the top ten carry 15% to 20%. Trimming shortened V by 7 bases and J by 4 bases, and 19 bases separated the two germline ends. Per the germline V gene, CDR1 is SQVTM and CDR2 is ANQGSEA. This CDR3 region has 14 residues.

The material sequenced was peripheral blood. This clonotype originated in a human donor in a cohort sampled during active COVID-19. The rearrangement links TRBV29-1 to TRBJ2-5, with D uncertain. CDR3 sequence reads: CSARLEPFIETQYF. DNA of the CDR3: TGCAGCGCGCGACTCGAACCTTTTATAGAGACCCAGTACTTC.